Shown below are 6 T cell receptor beta chains from a single sample sequenced in a study of patients and donors after allogeneic stem cell transplantation. One entry per CDR3 protein, called by TCRdb with MiXCR from the RT-PCR reads. Here the sample spans hundreds of thousands of distinct CDR3 sequences, around 16% being singletons. Sequenced: blood, either unsorted or a sorted T cell fraction (not recorded which). These receptors all come from a human donor who was either an allogeneic HSCT recipient or a stem cell or donor lymphocyte infusion donor (not recorded which). It is not recorded whose cells these are; they may come from a transplant donor.

This clonotype has more than one count but fewer than ten. V is TRBV7-8 and J is TRBJ2-3; perhaps TRBD2 as D (5 bases). V was shortened by 8 bases and J by 4 bases, with 19 bases between the two germline ends. From germline, CDR1 is SGHVS and CDR2 FQNEAQ. There are 15 residues in the CDR3. The CDR3 protein is CASLETRGRADTQYF. In DNA, the CDR3 is TGTGCCAGCCTTGAAACTCGGGGAAGGGCAGATACGCAGTATTTT. Full variable domain (missing parts from reference TRBV7-8 and TRBJ2-3): GAGVSQSPRYKVAKRGQDVALRCDPISGHVSLFWYQQALGQGPEFLTYFQNEAQLDKSGLPSDRFFAERPEGSVSTLKIQRTQQEDSAVYLCASLETRGRADTQYFGPGTRLTVL.

The chain joins TRBV20-1 to TRBJ2-5, with 11 bases lining up with TRBD2. There are 16 residues in the CDR3. V dropped 4 bases and J dropped 1; count of bases not matched to a gene: 8. Germline V lookup: CDR1 DFQATT, CDR2 SNEGSKA (reference sequence). CDR3 nucleotide sequence: TGCAGTGCTACCCCATACGGGACTAGCGGCCAAGAGACCCAGTACTTC. Its translation is CSATPYGTSGQETQYF.

The chain has TRBV7-2 and TRBJ1-2; D not resolved. The germline gives CDR1 SGHTA, CDR2 FQGNSA. Trimming stripped 6 bases from V and 4 bases from J, with 15 bases between. CDR3 length: 14 residues. The CDR3 spells CASRLFGRFYGYTF. The CDR3 DNA sequence: TGTGCCAGCAGGTTGTTCGGGAGGTTCTATGGCTACACCTTC.

This clonotype was seen only a few times. The J gene is TRBJ1-6, the V gene TRBV6-5; D remains ambiguous. This CDR3 spans 14 amino acids. Germline V gene sequence: CDR1 MNHEY, CDR2 SVGAGI. With 3 bases removed from V and 4 bases from J, the gap between germline ends came to 7 bases. CDR3 sequence reads: CASSYEGYNSPLHF. The DNA of the CDR3 is TGTGCCAGCAGTTATGAGGGATATAATTCACCCCTCCACTTT.

There are a few counts of this clonotype. The rearrangement links TRBV20-1 to TRBJ1-2; D is unresolved. The V end lost 6 bases, the J end lost 0 bases, and 8 bases lay between the germline ends. This CDR3 region has 12 residues. Per germline, CDR1 DFQATT and CDR2 SNEGSKA (reference sequence). As DNA, the CDR3 is TGCAGTGCCATAAGAGCTAACTATGGCTACACCTTC. It encodes CSAIRANYGYTF.

The chain employs TRBV20-1 and TRBJ2-3; 8 bases fit TRBD2. Germline lookup yields CDR1 DFQATT and CDR2 SNEGSKA (reference sequence). The CDR3 runs 13 residues. J was trimmed by 1 base and V by 5 bases; bases with no gene match: 2. This CDR3 reads CSADGGGTDTQYF. CDR3 nucleotide sequence: TGCAGTGCTGACGGGGGGGGCACAGATACGCAGTATTTT.